Each of the 21 T cell receptor beta chains below was sequenced from the same sample in a study of blood T cells in healthy people across ages (dated by TCRdb to about 2015). Libraries were made using 5' RACE. Sequencing instrument: Illumina HiSeq 2500. A second PCR of roughly 6 to 12 cycles was performed with a sample-barcoded 5' primer and a J-beta primer mix. The raw public data were reprocessed by TCRdb itself: fastp quality trimming at Q25, MiXCR clonotype calling, in-frame beta chains only. Identical CDR3 protein sequences are pooled into one entry, listed with their most common genes and DNA. For this sample the table gives approximately 690,000 distinct CDR3 sequences, of which roughly 58% were detected only once. The ten largest clones capture about two fifths of the sample. Sequencing used blood. All receptors derive from a man aged 55 to 69 in good health.

The chain uses TRBV5-1 and TRBJ2-1, with 7 bases matching TRBD1. CDR3 length: 12 amino acids. V lost 4 bases, J lost 12 bases, and 7 bases stayed unmatched. Germline V CDR1 and CDR2: SGHRS, YFSETQ. In nucleotides, the CDR3 is TGCGCCAGCAGCAAGGACAGGACCGTGCAGTTCTTC. Protein: CASSKDRTVQFF.

This CDR3 is CASSFPTSFAYEQYF. CDR3 sequence (DNA): TGTGCCAGCAGTTTTCCGACTAGTTTCGCCTACGAGCAGTACTTC. This chain uses TRBV12-3 or TRBV12-4 with TRBJ2-7; TRBD2 is a possible D gene (6 bases). CDR3 length: 15 amino acids. Between the trimmed V and J ends, which lost 3 bases and 2 bases, there was a span of 14 bases.

J is TRBJ2-1 and V is TRBV20-1, with 8 bases identical to TRBD1. From germline, CDR1 is DFQATT and CDR2 SNEGSKA (reference sequence). CDR3 length equals 15 residues. The V segment lost 0 bases and the J segment 3 bases; nucleotides outside the gene matches: 4. CDR3 nucleotides: TGCAGTGCTAGAGATCAACAGGGGGTCTACAATGAGCAGTTCTTC. It is translated as CSARDQQGVYNEQFF.

The chain uses TRBV21-1 and TRBJ2-7; the D segment call TRBD1 is taken from the table without a DNA check. TRBV21-1 is termed a pseudogene. The CDR3 length is 14 residues. DNA of the CDR3: TGTGCTAAGAGGTGGGGGGCCCCTTCCTACGAGCAGTACTTC. Translation gives CAKRWGAPSYEQYF.

The rearrangement links TRBV5-1 to TRBJ2-7, with TRBD2 as a possible D gene (5 bases). Trimming left V 5 bases short and J 3 bases short, with 9 bases between. Germline loops: CDR1 SGHRS, CDR2 YFSETQ. CDR3 size: 12 residues. CDR3 in amino acids: CASRGGFYEQYF. CDR3 in DNA: TGCGCCAGCAGAGGAGGATTCTACGAGCAGTACTTC.

V and J are TRBV12-3 or TRBV12-4 and TRBJ2-1; 9 bases fit TRBD1. Germline trimming cut 7 bases from V and 5 bases from J; bases unmatched to any gene: 9. CDR3 size: 15 residues. CDR3 DNA sequence: TGTGCCAGCACCCGGGACAGGGTTGGGGACAATGAGCAGTTCTTC. Its translation is CASTRDRVGDNEQFF.

V gene TRBV18 combines with J gene TRBJ2-5; the D call may be TRBD1 or TRBD2 (5 bases each). V was shortened by 2 bases and J by 2 bases, with 15 bases between the two germline ends. The CDR3 runs to 16 residues. The germline gives CDR1 KGHSH, CDR2 LQKENI. In DNA, the CDR3 is TGTGCCAGCTCACCATTGGGACCCCCTTCTCAAGAGACCCAGTACTTC. Protein sequence: CASSPLGPPSQETQYF. The full variable domain, with the rest looked up from reference TRBV18 and TRBJ2-5, is NAGVMQNPRHLVRRRGQEARLRCSPMKGHSHVYWYRQLPEEGLKFMVYLQKENIIDESGMPKERFSAEFPKEGPSILRIQQVVRGDSAAYFCASSPLGPPSQETQYFGPGTRLLVL.

This clonotype showed up just once. This chain links TRBV4-2 with TRBJ2-7; 10 bases match TRBD1. The J call is uncertain, as TRBJ2-4 better fits the DNA end. Germline CDR1 LGHNA, CDR2 YNFKEQ. The CDR3 has 17 amino acids. The CDR3 DNA sequence: TGTGCCAGCAGCCAAGATAGTATCCGGGACAGGGGAAACATTCAGTACTTC. It translates to CASSQDSIRDRGNIQYF.

This chain links TRBV2 with TRBJ2-7, with TRBD1 matching 8 bases. Germline V gene sequence: CDR1 SNHLY, CDR2 FYNNEI. The CDR3 has 15 residues. With 3 bases clipped from V and 6 bases from J, the junction kept 10 bases outside the gene matches. CDR3 coding DNA: TGTGCCAGCAGTGAGTTGGCAGGGGGCGCGTCCGAGCAGTACTTC. This gives the protein CASSELAGGASEQYF.

The chain combines TRBV6-6 with TRBJ2-5, with 8 bases that match TRBD2. The J segment lost 5 bases and the V segment lost 0 bases, leaving 11 bases of the junction unmatched. This CDR3 spans 17 amino acids. The germline gives CDR1 MNHNY, CDR2 SVGAGI (reference sequence). CDR3 protein: CASSYSVDSGVGETQYF. CDR3 nucleotide sequence: TGTGCCAGCAGTTACTCTGTTGATAGCGGGGTTGGTGAGACCCAGTACTTC.

The chain uses TRBV15 and TRBJ1-6; perhaps TRBD1 as D (5 bases). The CDR3 covers 15 residues. Trimming shortened V by 0 bases and J by 10 bases, and 13 bases separated the two germline ends. Germline V gives CDR1 LNHNV, CDR2 YYDKDF (reference sequence). The CDR3 DNA reads TGTGCCACCAGCAGAGATCGGGGCGGAAACTCACCCCTCCACTTT. Amino acids: CATSRDRGGNSPLHF. The whole variable domain, remainder taken from reference TRBV15 and TRBJ1-6, is DAMVIQNPRYQVTQFGKPVTLSCSQTLNHNVMYWYQQKSSQAPKLLFHYYDKDFNNEADTPDNFQSRRPNTSFCFLDIRSPGLGDTAMYLCATSRDRGGNSPLHFGNGTRLTVT.

The chain employs TRBV6-1 and TRBJ2-1; D gene unclear. Per germline, CDR1 MNHNS and CDR2 SASEGT. V was trimmed by 0 bases and J by 10 bases, leaving 4 bases between them. The CDR3 totals 11 residues. CDR3 in DNA: TGTGCCAGCAGTGAAGCTTGGGAGCAGTTCTTC. This translates into CASSEAWEQFF.

Details on this clonotype: A much larger clone is a single base away; this may be a read error. The rearrangement joins TRBV29-1 to TRBJ2-5, with D possibly matching TRBD1 (5 bases). The CDR3 runs to 13 residues. Germline values: CDR1 SQVTM, CDR2 ANQGSEA. Trimming left V 3 bases short and J 13 bases short, with 21 bases between. CDR3 nucleotides: TGCAGCGTTGATATTGAAGGGCCGTGGGGCCGGTACTTC. Its protein is CSVDIEGPWGRYF.

This clonotype was detected only a few times. The chain has TRBV5-5 and TRBJ1-1; D might be TRBD1 (6 bases). Trimming stripped 4 bases from V and 0 bases from J, with 13 bases between. The CDR3 extends over 15 amino acids. CDR1 SGHKS and CDR2 YYEKEE come from the germline V gene (reference sequence). CDR3 coding DNA: TGTGCCAGCAGCCCGAGGACAGTTTTGAACACTGAAGCTTTCTTT. Protein product: CASSPRTVLNTEAFF.

The chain combines TRBV6-6 with TRBJ2-1; the match to TRBD2 covers 7 bases. Trimming cost V 4 bases and J 5 bases; bases outside gene matches: 5. Per germline, CDR1 MNHNY and CDR2 SVGAGI (reference sequence). This CDR3 region has 14 residues. The CDR3 DNA reads as TGTGCCAGCAGTTGGAGCGGGGATGACAATGAGCAGTTCTTC. Translating it yields CASSWSGDDNEQFF.

The genes are TRBV6-2 or TRBV6-3 and TRBJ1-5; no definite D call. Germline loops: CDR1 MNHEY, CDR2 SVGEGT. The CDR3 is made up of 13 amino acids. Between the trimmed V and J ends, which lost 2 bases and 6 bases, there was a span of 8 bases. The CDR3 DNA reads TGTGCCAGCAGTTACGGGATAATTCAGCCCCAGCATTTT. It encodes CASSYGIIQPQHF.

As to this clonotype: Germline and junction disagree at one end, which may indicate a read error. The chain is built from TRBV20-1 and TRBJ1-4, with D hard to call. Per the germline V gene, CDR1 is DFQATT and CDR2 is SNEGSKA (reference sequence). This CDR3 is 13 amino acids long. CDR3 region: CSARATETEKPFF. The CDR3 region has the DNA TGCAGTGCTAGAGCGACGGAGACTGAAAAACCGTTTTTT.

The chain combines TRBV13 with TRBJ2-1, with 10 bases fitting TRBD1. The ends lost 6 bases at V and 7 bases at J; junction bases unmatched: 3. The CDR3 runs to 13 residues. CDR1 and CDR2 (germline): PRHDT, FYEKMQ (reference sequence). The CDR3 coding sequence is TGTGCCAGCAGGAGGACAGGGGGTAATGAGCAGTTCTTC. This encodes CASRRTGGNEQFF.

The table lists this clonotype with a few counts. This chain links TRBV29-1 with TRBJ1-5; 9 bases fit TRBD1. The CDR3 has 14 amino acids. In germline, CDR1 is SQVTM, CDR2 ANQGSEA. V trimming: 4 bases; J trimming: 6 bases; junction bases outside the gene matches: 7. The CDR3 protein is CSVVEQGASQPQHF. In DNA, the CDR3 is TGCAGCGTTGTTGAACAGGGGGCTTCTCAGCCCCAGCATTTT.

The chain combines TRBV15 with TRBJ2-2; TRBD2 agrees at 14 bases. The CDR3 is made up of 16 amino acids. Germline CDR1 and CDR2: LNHNV and YYDKDF (reference sequence). Germline trimming cut 1 base from V and 7 bases from J; bases unmatched to any gene: 2. DNA of the CDR3: TGTGCCACCAGCAGAGGACTAGCGGGGGGGCTCGGGGAGCTGTTTTTT. Protein product: CATSRGLAGGLGELFF.

This clonotype occurred many times. The rearrangement joins TRBV3-1 to TRBJ1-1; D unclear. The CDR3 covers 13 residues. V lost 2 bases and J 5 bases, leaving 9 bases between the germline ends. Per germline, CDR1 LGHDT and CDR2 YNNKEL (reference sequence). CDR3 protein: CASSQKGRTEAFF. DNA for the CDR3: TGTGCCAGCAGCCAAAAGGGCAGGACTGAAGCTTTCTTT.